This T cell receptor (beta chain) was captured by sequencing in a study of blood T cells in healthy people across ages. Using a J-beta primer mix together with a sample-barcoded 5' primer, a second PCR was run for roughly 6 to 12 cycles. TCRdb redid the calling of the 5' RACE reads with MiXCR, one entry per CDR3 protein. The data hold some 700,000 distinct CDR3 sequences, with about a fifth observed a single time. CDR3 length: 14 residues. The sequenced sample was blood. This clonotype was sampled from a man between 65 and 85 years old in good health. The rearrangement joins TRBV12-3 or TRBV12-4 to TRBJ2-1; D assignment may be TRBD1 or TRBD2 (8 bases each). The J call may be wrong; the DNA end is better matched by TRBJ2-7. The CDR3 DNA reads as TGTGCCAGCAGACCGACAGGGGCGGGGGGCGAGCAGTACTTC. This codes for CASRPTGAGGEQYF.